This T cell receptor (beta chain) is from a study of T cells in Graves' hyperthyroidism and ophthalmopathy. Study details: Pretreatment peripheral blood was obtained at initial diagnosis. Overall study results and limits: A median around 5.9 months before onset, the model predicted ophthalmopathy.

TCR beta CDR3 regions were amplified from RNA. The TCR CDR3 first-round RT-PCR relied on the HTBI primer set. TCRdb recomputed calls from the multiplex PCR reads with MiXCR, one row per CDR3 protein. There are about 400,000 distinct CDR3 sequences in the sample; around an eighth occur only once, and under 30% lies in the top ten. The sample holds many counts of this clonotype. Its antigen is not known. This CDR3 has 14 amino acids. V was cut by 3 bases and J by 2 bases, with 14 bases left in between. CDR1 and CDR2 from the germline V gene are DFQATT and SNEGSKA (reference sequence). The sequenced sample consisted of blood. The chain combines TRBV20-1 with TRBJ2-7; tentative D call: TRBD2 (5 bases). This receptor was taken from a man aged 50-59 years with Graves' ophthalmopathy. This CDR3 reads CSASAAVSPYEQYF. In DNA form, the CDR3 reads TGCAGTGCTAGCGCAGCGGTGTCCCCCTACGAGCAGTACTTC.